This note documents a single TCR beta chain sequence. The V and J ends lost 4 bases and 4 bases respectively, with 10 bases between them. The CDR3 totals 14 residues. CDR1 is MDHEN and CDR2 is SYDVKM in the germline V gene. The record originates from a study of control samples from healthy donors and cancer patients. Measured with immunoSEQ multiplex PCR; TCRdb has only the in-frame clones, and not every one. Here the sample spans some 150,000 clones, over 85% being singletons. The TCR comes from a middle-aged man in good health. The sample comprised blood. The chain has TRBV28 and TRBJ2-2; D ambiguous. The CDR3 region has the DNA TGTGCCAGCAGTTCCTTCGACTTCACCGGGGAGCTGTTTTTT. It encodes CASSSFDFTGELFF.